The T cell receptor (beta chain) under discussion was sequenced for a study of blood T cell repertoires in COVID-19. As processed by the authors: Scientists estimated how many nucleated cells there were by amplifying reference gene primers. Generated by immunoSEQ multiplex PCR, the TCRdb table keeps only in-frame clones and is missing some. That table is the source of V, J and clone size, and D and trimming were worked out from the DNA. The table shows some 110,000 clones, with around four fifths occurring only once. Germline trimming cut 4 bases from V and 4 bases from J; bases unmatched to any gene: 4. Germline-derived CDR1 and CDR2 are MGHRA and YSYEKL. This CDR3 comprises 14 residues.

V gene TRBV4-1 combines with J gene TRBJ1-5; 7 bases fit TRBD1. The clonotype was recovered from a man under 40 with acute or convalescent COVID-19. Sequenced: peripheral blood. The CDR3 sequence: CASSLGTENQPQHF. DNA of the CDR3: TGCGCCAGCAGCCTTGGGACAGAGAATCAGCCCCAGCATTTT.